This entry features one T cell receptor (beta chain) sequence. Its antigen remains unknown. These data belong to a study of T cell responses to AZD1222 COVID-19 vaccine. Across the study: Researchers grouped second doses given at about 4 or about 12 weeks into one pool.

The germline V gene encodes CDR1 SGHKS and CDR2 YYEKEE (reference sequence). Losses at the gene ends were 1 base for V and 8 bases for J; bases not matched to a gene: 1. The CDR3 is 13 amino acids. The method was immunoSEQ multiplex PCR; TCRdb's version includes in-frame clones alone and lacks a portion of them. The sample includes roughly 100,000 clones, about 90% seen only once; the top ten take roughly 25%. General observations from the study: Following two doses of AZD1222, Spike-specific TCR breadth and depth rose. Most donors were white British, females outnumbered males, and clonal diversity was possibly underestimated.

The starting material was peripheral blood, obtained on day 0 of AZD1222 vaccination. This clonotype originated in an adult in good health. The chain carries TRBV5-5 and TRBJ2-1; TRBD2 matches at 9 bases. This CDR3 reads CASSLPSGDEQFF. CDR3 DNA sequence: TGTGCCAGCAGCTTGCCTAGCGGGGATGAGCAGTTCTTC.